The T cell receptor beta chain under discussion was sequenced for a study of T-cell memory formation after mild COVID-19. TCRdb reprocessed the 5' RACE reads via MiXCR and lists one record per CDR3 protein. The repertoire holds 400,000 to 500,000 distinct CDR3 sequences, with approximately 24% as singletons. Trimming left V 0 bases short and J 2 bases short, with 12 bases between. CDR1 is SGHRS and CDR2 is YFSETQ in the germline V gene. The CDR3 has 15 residues. Regarding the study as a whole: There were some responding clones in pre-infection memory, which suggested that cross-reactive memory had joined.

For this clonotype: The target antigen is unknown.

V usage is TRBV5-1 and J usage is TRBJ2-7, with D perhaps matching TRBD1 (5 bases). The source of this sequence is an adult woman who had mild COVID-19 (a few samples of this study predate the infection). Cell type and time point are not known. The sample comprised PBMCs or a T cell subset sorted from them (not recorded which). Here the CDR3 DNA reads TGCGCCAGCAGCTTGGAGGGCAGGGAAGCCTACGAGCAGTACTTC. Its protein product is CASSLEGREAYEQYF. The full variable domain, its missing parts supplied by reference TRBV5-1 and TRBJ2-7, is KAGVTQTPRYLIKTRGQQVTLSCSPISGHRSVSWYQQTPGQGLQFLFEYFSETQRNKGNFPGRFSGRQFSNSRSEMNVSTLELGDSALYLCASSLEGREAYEQYFGPGTRLTVT.